These T cell receptor beta chains were read from a single sample in a study of identical twins. TCRdb passed the 5' RACE reads through MiXCR, listing each CDR3 protein once. Of around 280,000 distinct CDR3 sequences listed, 6.5% to 9.5% were seen once; the top ten hold over 2%. These same records also appear under a second study, on yellow fever vaccine responses in identical twins.

The sample consisted of memory (CD45RO+) T cells sorted from blood. The source is a woman aged 18-30 years in good health. Each CDR3 is given with its conserved first and last residue. The D gene is left open where the match is weak. Rows give clone size only sometimes, using once, few, many, or a class for an expanded clone.

TRBV6-1	TRBD2	NA	TRBJ2-2	CASSVKRGYGELFF	TGTGCCAGCAGTGTCAAGCGGGGGTACGGGGAGCTGTTTTTT
TRBV5-6	TRBD2	many	TRBJ2-1	CASGLGGAVGNEQFF	TGTGCCAGCGGACTCGGGGGGGCCGTGGGGAATGAGCAGTTCTTC
TRBV10-3	TRBD2	NA	TRBJ2-3	CATARGVEDTQYF	TGTGCCACCGCGCGGGGGGTCGAAGATACGCAGTATTTT
TRBV6-2/TRBV6-3	TRBD1	few	TRBJ2-2	CASSYFRGTGELFF	TGTGCCAGCAGTTATTTCAGGGGGACCGGGGAGCTGTTTTTT
TRBV7-1	NA	NA	TRBJ2-1	CASSSAGLGNEQFF	TGTGCCAGCAGCTCCGCAGGGTTGGGCAATGAGCAGTTCTTC
TRBV5-1	NA	few	TRBJ1-5	CASSHNHREDFGQPQHF	TGCGCCAGCAGCCATAACCACAGGGAGGATTTTGGTCAGCCCCAGCATTTT
TRBV2	NA	few	TRBJ2-5	CASRGQPIRETQYF	TGTGCCAGCAGGGGACAACCCATCAGGGAGACCCAGTACTTC
TRBV5-6	TRBD1	few	TRBJ1-2	CASSARGQGGYGYTF	TGTGCCAGCAGCGCCCGGGGACAGGGTGGCTATGGCTACACCTTC
TRBV3-1	TRBD2	many	TRBJ2-7	CASSPPSGRPYEQYF	TGTGCCAGCAGCCCTCCCAGCGGGAGGCCCTACGAGCAGTACTTC
TRBV7-9	NA	many	TRBJ2-1	CASSEGLYNEQFF	TGTGCCAGCAGCGAGGGACTCTACAATGAGCAGTTCTTC
TRBV6-1	TRBD1	NA	TRBJ2-7	CASSQGQGAEEQYF	TGTGCCAGCAGTCAGGGACAGGGGGCAGAGGAGCAGTACTTC
TRBV28	NA	few	TRBJ2-6	CASSLAGLSSGANVLTF	TGTGCCAGCAGTTTAGCGGGGCTCAGCTCTGGGGCCAACGTCCTGACTTTC
TRBV25-1	NA	many	TRBJ2-7	CASTGGNSYEQYF	TGTGCCAGCACTGGCGGGAACTCCTACGAGCAGTACTTC
TRBV10-3	TRBD2	many	TRBJ2-3	CAIAGGGGDTQYF	TGTGCCATCGCTGGCGGGGGTGGAGATACGCAGTATTTT
TRBV20-1	TRBD1	NA	TRBJ1-2	CSASQNRGLRGYTF	TGCAGTGCTTCGCAAAACAGGGGATTAAGAGGCTACACCTTC
TRBV3-1	TRBD2	few	TRBJ2-2	CASSRPGLAPNTGELFF	TGTGCCAGCAGCCGCCCCGGACTAGCGCCGAACACCGGGGAGCTGTTTTTT
TRBV11-2	NA	many	TRBJ2-1	CASSPNRAEQFF	TGTGCCAGCAGCCCCAACCGAGCCGAGCAGTTCTTC
TRBV6-1	TRBD1	few	TRBJ2-7	CASNTQGLPYEQYF	TGTGCCAGCAACACACAGGGGCTCCCCTACGAGCAGTACTTC
TRBV5-1	TRBD2	once	TRBJ2-1	CASSLETSGGPYNEQFF	TGCGCCAGCAGCTTGGAGACTAGCGGGGGTCCCTACAATGAGCAGTTCTTC
TRBV24-1	NA	many	TRBJ1-2	CATSDTAGQRGNYGYTF	TGTGCCACCAGTGACACGGCCGGACAGCGCGGTAACTATGGCTACACCTTC
TRBV6-1	NA	NA	TRBJ1-5	CASSPRRFDQPQHF	TGTGCCAGCAGTCCCAGGAGGTTCGATCAGCCCCAGCATTTT
TRBV7-9	TRBD1	NA	TRBJ2-7	CASSLAQGVTYF	TGTGCCAGCAGCTTAGCGCAGGGGGTTACGTACTTC
TRBV19	NA	few	TRBJ2-2	CASRPSATGELFF	TGTGCCAGTAGGCCTTCGGCCACCGGGGAGCTGTTTTTT
TRBV25-1	TRBD2	many	TRBJ2-1	CASSPTSGIYNEQFF	TGTGCCAGCAGTCCCACTAGCGGAATCTACAATGAGCAGTTCTTC
TRBV6-1	TRBD2	few	TRBJ2-1	CASSALSSGSGDEQFF	TGTGCCAGCAGTGCTCTTTCTAGCGGGAGCGGAGATGAGCAGTTCTTC
TRBV5-1	NA	many	TRBJ2-6	CASSRDGDGGANVLTF	TGCGCCAGCAGCCGTGACGGAGATGGTGGGGCCAACGTCCTGACTTTC
TRBV7-2	TRBD2	once	TRBJ2-1	CASSFRDYRSYNEQFF	TGTGCCAGCAGCTTCCGGGACTACCGCTCCTACAATGAGCAGTTCTTC
TRBV6-1	TRBD2	NA	TRBJ2-1	CASSEGASGRASYNEQFF	TGTGCCAGCAGTGAAGGGGCTAGCGGGAGGGCTTCTTACAATGAGCAGTTCTTC
TRBV6-1	TRBD2	NA	TRBJ2-3	CASSEKAGGPDTQYF	TGTGCCAGCAGTGAAAAAGCGGGGGGGCCAGATACGCAGTATTTT
TRBV6-4	NA	many	TRBJ2-1	CASSEYWYNEQFF	TGTGCCAGCTCTGAGTACTGGTACAATGAGCAGTTCTTC
TRBV24-1	NA	few	TRBJ2-7	CATSDLRDEQYF	TGTGCCACCAGTGACCTCCGGGACGAGCAGTACTTC
TRBV7-9	NA	many	TRBJ1-1	CASSPQAGGIRVTEAFF	TGTGCCAGCAGCCCCCAAGCTGGGGGGATAAGGGTCACTGAAGCTTTCTTT
TRBV7-2	TRBD2	many	TRBJ2-7	CASSPGTSGRVSYEQYF	TGTGCCAGCAGCCCCGGGACTAGCGGGAGAGTGTCCTACGAGCAGTACTTC
TRBV6-6	TRBD1	many	TRBJ2-3	CASTETGGPTQYF	TGTGCCAGCACCGAGACAGGGGGTCCTACGCAGTATTTT
TRBV20-1	NA	NA	TRBJ2-3	CSAPRGIGTDTQYF	TGCAGTGCTCCACGGGGGATTGGCACAGATACGCAGTATTTT
TRBV11-2	NA	many	TRBJ1-6	CASSLDRQSNSPLHF	TGTGCCAGCAGCTTAGATAGGCAGTCCAATTCACCCCTCCACTTT
TRBV4-1	TRBD2	many	TRBJ2-7	CASSQKWPSGLTYEQYF	TGCGCCAGCAGCCAAAAATGGCCTAGCGGATTGACCTACGAGCAGTACTTC
TRBV12-3/TRBV12-4	NA	many	TRBJ1-5	CASSLYPGGEKPQHF	TGTGCCAGCAGCCTTTACCCTGGGGGCGAAAAACCCCAGCATTTT
TRBV28	NA	many	TRBJ2-1	CASTSGGQPSSYNEQFF	TGTGCCAGCACCTCTGGGGGACAACCGAGCTCCTACAATGAGCAGTTCTTC
TRBV7-2	NA	few	TRBJ1-1	CASSHPAPVVKAFF	TGTGCCAGCAGTCACCCCGCCCCCGTTGTCAAAGCTTTCTTT
TRBV29-1	TRBD2	NA	TRBJ2-2	CSVGVTGGTGELFF	TGCAGCGTTGGGGTGACGGGGGGAACCGGGGAGCTGTTTTTT
TRBV20-1	NA	few	TRBJ2-3	CSAKGPQGTDTQYF	TGCAGTGCCAAAGGGCCCCAGGGCACAGATACGCAGTATTTT
TRBV2	NA	few	TRBJ2-5	CASSREQETQYF	TGTGCCAGCTCGCGGGAACAAGAGACCCAGTACTTC
TRBV29-1	NA	many	TRBJ2-3	CSVEYGSNTDTQYF	TGCAGCGTTGAATACGGGAGCAACACAGATACGCAGTATTTT
TRBV3-1	NA	few	TRBJ2-1	CASSTRGVLSYNEQFF	TGTGCCAGCAGCACCCGGGGCGTCCTCTCCTACAATGAGCAGTTCTTC
TRBV28	NA	NA	TRBJ1-1	CASSRGSTTEAFF	TGTGCCAGCAGTCGAGGTTCCACCACTGAAGCTTTCTTT
TRBV5-1	TRBD1	few	TRBJ1-2	CASSLYGTGSKSGYTF	TGCGCCAGCAGCTTGTACGGGACAGGGAGCAAAAGTGGCTACACCTTC
TRBV12-3/TRBV12-4	NA	many	TRBJ1-4	CASSSLLTAAREKLFF	TGTGCCAGCAGTTCCCTTTTGACCGCAGCGCGTGAAAAACTGTTTTTT
TRBV20-1	NA	NA	TRBJ1-5	CSARGRIDSNQPQHF	TGCAGTGCTAGAGGTAGAATTGATAGCAATCAGCCCCAGCATTTT
TRBV3-1	NA	NA	TRBJ2-1	CASSPPGTPIYNEQFF	TGTGCCAGCAGCCCACCCGGGACGCCCATCTACAATGAGCAGTTCTTC
TRBV18	NA	few	TRBJ2-5	CASSPRQARETQYF	TGTGCCAGCTCACCACGTCAGGCCCGGGAGACCCAGTACTTC
TRBV2	TRBD1	few	TRBJ2-1	CASRGQGENEQFF	TGTGCCAGCAGGGGACAGGGCGAGAATGAGCAGTTCTTC
TRBV12-3/TRBV12-4	TRBD2	few	TRBJ2-2	CAVRGVAGVLNTGELFF	TGTGCCGTACGGGGGGTAGCGGGAGTACTCAACACCGGGGAGCTGTTTTTT
TRBV20-1	NA	few	TRBJ1-2	CSVTGNYGYTF	TGCAGTGTCACAGGGAACTATGGCTACACCTTC
TRBV20-1	NA	few	TRBJ2-1	CSARETSRELITQFF	TGCAGTGCTAGAGAAACTAGCAGAGAGCTTATTACCCAGTTCTTC
TRBV7-4	TRBD2	few	TRBJ2-5	CASSLASGGLQETQYF	TGTGCCAGCAGCTTAGCGTCGGGGGGGCTCCAAGAGACCCAGTACTTC